Listed here are 14 T cell receptor beta chains from one sample, sequenced in a study of blood T cell repertoires in COVID-19. Data came from immunoSEQ multiplex PCR; TCRdb stores just in-frame clones and leaves some out. The table lists hundreds of thousands of clones, around 86% of them singletons. Input material: peripheral blood. The receptors here all came from a man aged 65 to 85 with acute or convalescent COVID-19.

The J gene is TRBJ1-6, the V gene TRBV5-4; D might be TRBD1 (6 bases). V lost 0 bases to trimming and J lost 10 bases, with 17 bases between them. The length of the CDR3 is 16 residues. CDR1 is SGHNT, CDR2 YYREEE, per germline (reference sequence). CDR3 nucleotides: TGTGCCAGCAGCTTGGCTCCCGGGGGGCTAGGGTCACCCCTCCACTTT. It yields the protein CASSLAPGGLGSPLHF.

In this sample, this clone turned up once. The rearrangement uses TRBV11-2 and TRBJ1-1; D gene unclear. In germline, CDR1 is SGHAT, CDR2 FQNNGV. This CDR3 has 14 amino acids. Trimming removed 2 bases from V and 0 bases from J, with 7 bases in between. The CDR3 reads CASSLSTVNTEAFF. CDR3 DNA sequence: TGTGCCAGCAGCTTATCCACAGTGAACACTGAAGCTTTCTTT. Drawing the rest from reference TRBV11-2 and TRBJ1-1, the complete variable domain is EAGVAQSPRYKIIEKRQSVAFWCNPISGHATLYWYQQILGQGPKLLIQFQNNGVVDDSQLPKDRFSAERLKGVDSTLKIQPAKLEDSAVYLCASSLSTVNTEAFFGQGTRLTVV.

The chain recombines TRBV6-5 with TRBJ2-4, with D unclear. Trimming removed 6 bases from V and 0 bases from J, with 9 bases in between. This CDR3 is built from 14 residues. From germline, CDR1 is MNHEY and CDR2 SVGAGI. The CDR3 loop is CASRRRRAKNIQYF. For the CDR3, the DNA is TGTGCCAGCAGAAGACGGAGAGCCAAAAACATTCAGTACTTC.

The chain combines TRBV7-9 with TRBJ1-6; no clear D gene. The V gene lost 3 bases and the J gene lost 4 bases, with 10 bases spanning the gap. This CDR3 is 15 amino acids long. CDR1 and CDR2 from the germline V gene are SEHNR and FQNEAQ (reference sequence). CDR3 nucleotide sequence: TGTGCCAGCAGCTTCTCGGCGGATTATAATTCACCCCTCCACTTT. The encoded protein is CASSFSADYNSPLHF.

The chain has TRBV28 and TRBJ2-1, with a weak D call TRBD2 (5 bases). V gave up 7 bases and J gave up 10 bases, with 14 bases separating them. The CDR3 loop spans 12 amino acids. Per the germline V gene, CDR1 is MDHEN and CDR2 is SYDVKM. CDR3 DNA sequence: TGTGCCAGCACCCCTTCCGGGATAGAGCAGTTCTTC. It is translated as CASTPSGIEQFF.

The V call is TRBV9, the J call TRBJ1-4, with 8 bases aligning to TRBD1. From germline, CDR1 is SGDLS and CDR2 YYNGEE. The CDR3 has 14 amino acids. The V and J ends lost 0 bases and 14 bases, in that order; junction bases with no gene match: 9. CDR3 nucleotide sequence: TGTGCCAGCAGCGTAGGATCCCAGGGGGCGAGCCTGTTTTTT. It translates to CASSVGSQGASLFF.

This clone was seen a few times. CDR3 DNA: TGTGCCAGCAGCCTCACGGGGGGGAGGGCTAATGAAAAACTGTTTTTT. Residues: CASSLTGGRANEKLFF. This chain connects TRBV7-2 to TRBJ1-4; D perhaps matches TRBD1 (5 bases). V was trimmed by 5 bases and J by 3 bases, leaving 16 bases between them. This CDR3 contains 16 residues. CDR1 and CDR2 (germline): SGHTA, FQGNSA.

V usage is TRBV15 and J usage is TRBJ2-1; TRBD1 agrees at 9 bases. Trimming at V came to 6 bases and at J to 3 bases, leaving 6 bases not matched to a gene. Germline V gene sequence: CDR1 LNHNV, CDR2 YYDKDF (reference sequence). The CDR3 is made up of 15 amino acids. In DNA form, the CDR3 reads TGTGCCACCAGGTTGGACAGGGGCTACTACAATGAGCAGTTCTTC. As protein: CATRLDRGYYNEQFF. Looking up the rest from reference TRBV15 and TRBJ2-1 gives the full variable domain: DAMVIQNPRYQVTQFGKPVTLSCSQTLNHNVMYWYQQKSSQAPKLLFHYYDKDFNNEADTPDNFQSRRPNTSFCFLDIRSPGLGDTAMYLCATRLDRGYYNEQFFGPGTRLTVL.

This clone has more than one count but fewer than ten. The rearrangement uses TRBV2 and TRBJ1-1; 7 bases agree with TRBD1. J was trimmed by 1 base and V by 8 bases; bases with no gene match: 13. The germline gives CDR1 SNHLY, CDR2 FYNNEI. The CDR3 is made up of 16 amino acids. CDR3 coding DNA: TGTGCCAGCCTGATCTCCAGGGGGTCCTCGAACACTGAAGCTTTCTTT. This gives the protein CASLISRGSSNTEAFF.

The genes are TRBV6-5 and TRBJ2-2; TRBD2 matches 9 bases. V shed 8 bases, J shed 6 bases, and the junction held 4 bases outside the gene matches. Looked up from germline, CDR1 is MNHEY and CDR2 is SVGAGI. The CDR3 extends over 13 amino acids. This CDR3 is CASVAGVPGELFF. The DNA for the CDR3 is TGTGCCAGCGTAGCGGGAGTACCCGGGGAGCTGTTTTTT.

The chain couples TRBV28 to TRBJ2-2, with TRBD1 matching 8 bases. Losses at the gene ends were 6 bases for V and 4 bases for J; bases not matched to a gene: 4. The CDR3 extends over 14 amino acids. Germline V CDR1 and CDR2: MDHEN, SYDVKM. CDR3 protein: CASSPGQGTGELFF. CDR3 nucleotides: TGTGCCAGCAGCCCAGGACAGGGCACCGGGGAGCTGTTTTTT.

A remark on this clone: Relative to the germline gene, one junction end is altered; a read error may explain this. The rearrangement links TRBV10-3 to TRBJ1-2; the match to TRBD1 covers 10 bases. CDR3 size: 15 residues. The germline CDR1 and CDR2 sequences are ENHRY and SYGVKD. The CDR3 loop is CAISARTGTGAGVAF. The CDR3 DNA follows: TGTGCCATCAGTGCAAGGACCGGGACAGGGGCAGGCGTCGCCTTC.

The V gene is TRBV6-2 or TRBV6-3, the J gene TRBJ1-6; TRBD1 aligns across 7 bases. J was trimmed by 10 bases and V by 2 bases; bases with no gene match: 8. The CDR3 extends over 15 amino acids. The germline V gene encodes CDR1 MNHEY and CDR2 SVGEGT. CDR3 sequence reads: CASSYLTGSESPLHF. CDR3 nucleotide sequence: TGTGCCAGCAGTTACCTGACAGGGTCGGAGTCACCCCTCCACTTT.

V gene TRBV5-1 combines with J gene TRBJ1-4; 8 bases agree with TRBD1. This CDR3 contains 15 residues. Germline trimming cut 0 bases from V and 8 bases from J; bases unmatched to any gene: 6. The V gene's germline CDR1 is SGHRS and CDR2 YFSETQ. The CDR3 DNA reads as TGCGCCAGCAGCTTGGCCCGGACAGGGTACGAAAAACTGTTTTTT. As protein: CASSLARTGYEKLFF.